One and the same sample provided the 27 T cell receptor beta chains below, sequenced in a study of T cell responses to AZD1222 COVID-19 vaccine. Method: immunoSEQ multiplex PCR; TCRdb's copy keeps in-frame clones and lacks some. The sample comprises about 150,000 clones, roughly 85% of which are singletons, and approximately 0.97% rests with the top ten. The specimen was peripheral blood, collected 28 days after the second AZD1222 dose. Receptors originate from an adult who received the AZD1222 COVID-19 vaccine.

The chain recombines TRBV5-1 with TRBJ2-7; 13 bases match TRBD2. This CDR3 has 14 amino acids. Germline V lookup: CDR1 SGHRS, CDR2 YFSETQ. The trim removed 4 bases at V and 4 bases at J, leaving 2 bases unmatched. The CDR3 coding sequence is TGCGCCAGCAGCCCGGGACTAGCGGGGTACGAGCAGTACTTC. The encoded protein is CASSPGLAGYEQYF. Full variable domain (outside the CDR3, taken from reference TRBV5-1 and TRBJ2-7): KAGVTQTPRYLIKTRGQQVTLSCSPISGHRSVSWYQQTPGQGLQFLFEYFSETQRNKGNFPGRFSGRQFSNSRSEMNVSTLELGDSALYLCASSPGLAGYEQYFGPGTRLTVT.

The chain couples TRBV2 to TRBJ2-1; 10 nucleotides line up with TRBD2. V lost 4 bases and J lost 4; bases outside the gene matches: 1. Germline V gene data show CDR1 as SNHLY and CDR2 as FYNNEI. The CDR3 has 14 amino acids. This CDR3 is CASSGLAGYNEQFF. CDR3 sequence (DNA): TGTGCCAGCAGTGGACTAGCGGGTTACAATGAGCAGTTCTTC.

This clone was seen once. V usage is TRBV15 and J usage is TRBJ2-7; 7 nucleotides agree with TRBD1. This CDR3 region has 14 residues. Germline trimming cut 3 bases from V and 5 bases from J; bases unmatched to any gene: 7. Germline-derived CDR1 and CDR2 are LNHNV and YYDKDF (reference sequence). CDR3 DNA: TGTGCCACCAGCAGGGACAGGCTGGGGAACGAGCAGTACTTC. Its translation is CATSRDRLGNEQYF.

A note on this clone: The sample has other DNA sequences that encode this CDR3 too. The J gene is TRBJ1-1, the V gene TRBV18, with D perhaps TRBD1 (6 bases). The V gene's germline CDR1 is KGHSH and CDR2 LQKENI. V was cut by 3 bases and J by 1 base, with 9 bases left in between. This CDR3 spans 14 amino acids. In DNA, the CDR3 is TGTGCCAGCTCACCGCAGGGGCCGAACACTGAAGCTTTCTTT. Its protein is CASSPQGPNTEAFF.

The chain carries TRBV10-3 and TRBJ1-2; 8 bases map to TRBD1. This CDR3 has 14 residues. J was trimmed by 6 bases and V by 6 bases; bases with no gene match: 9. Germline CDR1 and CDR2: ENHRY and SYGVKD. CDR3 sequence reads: CAIRADGTGHGYTF. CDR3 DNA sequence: TGTGCCATCAGAGCTGATGGGACAGGACATGGCTACACCTTC.

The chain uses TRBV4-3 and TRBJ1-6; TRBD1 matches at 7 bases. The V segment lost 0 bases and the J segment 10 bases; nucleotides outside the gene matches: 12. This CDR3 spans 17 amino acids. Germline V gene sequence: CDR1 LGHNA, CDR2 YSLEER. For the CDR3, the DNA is TGCGCCAGCAGCCAAGAATACACAGGGGCGTTCGGGTCACCCCTCCACTTT. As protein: CASSQEYTGAFGSPLHF.

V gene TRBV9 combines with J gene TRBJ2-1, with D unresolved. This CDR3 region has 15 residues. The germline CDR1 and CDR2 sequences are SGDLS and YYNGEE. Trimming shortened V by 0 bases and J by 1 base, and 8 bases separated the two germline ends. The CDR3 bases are TGTGCCAGCAGCGTAGCTGTCAGGTCCTACAATGAGCAGTTCTTC. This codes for CASSVAVRSYNEQFF.

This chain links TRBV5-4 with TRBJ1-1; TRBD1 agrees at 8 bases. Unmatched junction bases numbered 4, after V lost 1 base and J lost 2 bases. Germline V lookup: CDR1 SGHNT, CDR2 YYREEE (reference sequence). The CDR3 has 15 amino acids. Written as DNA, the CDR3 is TGTGCCAGCAGCTTGACAGGGGGAGGAAACACTGAAGCTTTCTTT. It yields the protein CASSLTGGGNTEAFF.

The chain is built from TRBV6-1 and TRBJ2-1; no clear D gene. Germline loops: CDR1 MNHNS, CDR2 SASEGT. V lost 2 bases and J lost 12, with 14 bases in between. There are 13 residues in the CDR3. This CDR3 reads CASSEQQGQWQFF. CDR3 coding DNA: TGTGCCAGCAGTGAACAACAAGGCCAATGGCAGTTCTTC.

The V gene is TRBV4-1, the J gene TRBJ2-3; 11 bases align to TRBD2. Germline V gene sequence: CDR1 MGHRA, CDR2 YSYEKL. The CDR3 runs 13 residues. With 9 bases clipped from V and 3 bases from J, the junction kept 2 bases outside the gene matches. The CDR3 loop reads CASSGGATDTQYF. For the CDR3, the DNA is TGCGCCAGTAGCGGGGGGGCAACAGATACGCAGTATTTT.

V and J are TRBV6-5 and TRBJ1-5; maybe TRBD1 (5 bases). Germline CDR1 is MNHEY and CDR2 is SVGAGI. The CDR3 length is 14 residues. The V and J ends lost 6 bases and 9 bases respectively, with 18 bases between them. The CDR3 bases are TGTGCCAGCAGCCTACGGGGGACGAAATCGCCCCAGCATTTT. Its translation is CASSLRGTKSPQHF.

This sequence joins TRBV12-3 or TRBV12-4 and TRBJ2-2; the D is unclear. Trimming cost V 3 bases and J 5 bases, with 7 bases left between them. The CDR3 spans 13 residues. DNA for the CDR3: TGTGCCAGCAGTTTGCAGGTTACCGGGGAGCTGTTTTTT. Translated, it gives CASSLQVTGELFF.

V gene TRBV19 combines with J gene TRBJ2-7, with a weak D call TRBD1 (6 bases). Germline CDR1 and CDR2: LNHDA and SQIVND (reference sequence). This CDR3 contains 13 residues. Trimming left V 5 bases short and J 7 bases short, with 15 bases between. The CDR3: CASSSGDLGEQYF. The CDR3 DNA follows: TGTGCCAGTAGTTCAGGGGATCTGGGGGAGCAGTACTTC.

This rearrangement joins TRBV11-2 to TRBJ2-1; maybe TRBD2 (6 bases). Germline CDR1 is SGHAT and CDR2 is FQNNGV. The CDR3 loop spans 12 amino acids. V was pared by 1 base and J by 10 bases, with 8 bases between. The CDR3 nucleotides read TGTGCCAGCAGCTTAGCCCGGGGGGAGCAGTTCTTC. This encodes CASSLARGEQFF.

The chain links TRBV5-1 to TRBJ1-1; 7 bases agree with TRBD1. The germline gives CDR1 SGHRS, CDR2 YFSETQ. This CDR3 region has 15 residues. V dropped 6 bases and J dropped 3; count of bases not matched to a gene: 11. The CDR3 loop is CASNSRQGRYTEAFF. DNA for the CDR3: TGCGCCAGCAACTCTAGACAGGGCCGTTACACTGAAGCTTTCTTT.

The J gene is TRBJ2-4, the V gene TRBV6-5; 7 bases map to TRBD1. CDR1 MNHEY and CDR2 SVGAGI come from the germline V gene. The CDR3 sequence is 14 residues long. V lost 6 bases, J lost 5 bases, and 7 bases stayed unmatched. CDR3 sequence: CASRTGAAENIQYF. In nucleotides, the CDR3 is TGTGCCAGCAGAACAGGGGCCGCCGAAAACATTCAGTACTTC.

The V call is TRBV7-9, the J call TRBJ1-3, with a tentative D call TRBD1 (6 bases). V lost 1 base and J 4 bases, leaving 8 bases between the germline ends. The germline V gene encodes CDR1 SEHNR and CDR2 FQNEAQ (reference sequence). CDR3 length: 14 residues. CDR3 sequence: CASSLDRAGNTIYF. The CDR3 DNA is TGTGCCAGCAGCTTAGACAGGGCCGGAAACACCATATATTTT. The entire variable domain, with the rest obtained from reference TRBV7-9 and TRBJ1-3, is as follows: DTGVSQNPRHKITKRGQNVTFRCDPISEHNRLYWYRQTLGQGPEFLTYFQNEAQLEKSRLLSDRFSAERPKGSFSTLEIQRTEQGDSAMYLCASSLDRAGNTIYFGEGSWLTVV.

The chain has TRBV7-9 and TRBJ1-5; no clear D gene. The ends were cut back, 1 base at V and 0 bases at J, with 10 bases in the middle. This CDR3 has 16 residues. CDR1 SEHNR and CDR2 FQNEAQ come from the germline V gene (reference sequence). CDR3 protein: CASSLGAPDSNQPQHF. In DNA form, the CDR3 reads TGTGCCAGCAGCTTAGGGGCGCCCGATAGCAATCAGCCCCAGCATTTT.

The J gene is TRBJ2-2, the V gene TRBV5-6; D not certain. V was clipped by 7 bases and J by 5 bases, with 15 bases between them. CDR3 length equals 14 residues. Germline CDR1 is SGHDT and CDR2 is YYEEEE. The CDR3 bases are TGTGCCAGCTCGCCTTTCGGGCCAACCGGGGAGCTGTTTTTT. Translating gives CASSPFGPTGELFF.

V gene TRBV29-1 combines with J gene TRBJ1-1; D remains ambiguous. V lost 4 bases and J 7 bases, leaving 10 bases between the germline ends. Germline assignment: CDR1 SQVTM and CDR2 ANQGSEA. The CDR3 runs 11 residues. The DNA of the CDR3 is TGCAGCGTTGTTTGGAAGGTTGAAGCTTTCTTT. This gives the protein CSVVWKVEAFF.

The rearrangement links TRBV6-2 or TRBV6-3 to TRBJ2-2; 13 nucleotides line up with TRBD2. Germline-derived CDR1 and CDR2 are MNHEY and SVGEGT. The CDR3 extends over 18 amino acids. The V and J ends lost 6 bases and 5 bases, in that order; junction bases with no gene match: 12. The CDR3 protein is CASSTLPGLAGVTGELFF. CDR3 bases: TGTGCCAGCAGCACCCTCCCTGGACTAGCGGGAGTAACCGGGGAGCTGTTTTTT.

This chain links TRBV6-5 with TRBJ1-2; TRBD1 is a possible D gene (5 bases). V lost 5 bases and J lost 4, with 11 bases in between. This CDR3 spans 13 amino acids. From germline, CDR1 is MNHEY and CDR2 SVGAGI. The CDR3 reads CASSRGTAYGYTF. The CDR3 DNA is TGTGCCAGCAGTCGCGGGACGGCCTATGGCTACACCTTC.

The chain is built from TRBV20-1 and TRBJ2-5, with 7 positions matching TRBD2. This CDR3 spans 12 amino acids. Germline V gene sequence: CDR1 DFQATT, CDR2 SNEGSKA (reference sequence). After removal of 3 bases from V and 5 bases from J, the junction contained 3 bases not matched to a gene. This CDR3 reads CSASSGPETQYF. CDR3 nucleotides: TGCAGTGCTAGTAGCGGGCCGGAGACCCAGTACTTC.

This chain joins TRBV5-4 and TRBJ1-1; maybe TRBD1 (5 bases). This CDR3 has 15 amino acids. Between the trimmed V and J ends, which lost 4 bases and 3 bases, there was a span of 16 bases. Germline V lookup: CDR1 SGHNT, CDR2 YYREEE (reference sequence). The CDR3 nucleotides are TGTGCCAGCAGCACCGGGGGGACGGATTACACTGAAGCTTTCTTT. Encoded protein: CASSTGGTDYTEAFF.

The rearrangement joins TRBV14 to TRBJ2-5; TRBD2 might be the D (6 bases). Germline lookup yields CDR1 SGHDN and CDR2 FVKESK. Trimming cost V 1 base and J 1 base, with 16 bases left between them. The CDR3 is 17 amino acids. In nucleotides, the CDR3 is TGTGCCAGCAGCCAAGTTTTATGGGGGGACCTCCAAGAGACCCAGTACTTC. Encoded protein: CASSQVLWGDLQETQYF.

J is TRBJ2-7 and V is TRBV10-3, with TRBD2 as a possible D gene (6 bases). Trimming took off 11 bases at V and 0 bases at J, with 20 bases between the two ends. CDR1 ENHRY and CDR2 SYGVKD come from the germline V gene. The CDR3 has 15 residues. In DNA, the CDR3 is TGTGCCGCTGGGGGACGGCGGGACCACTCCTACGAGCAGTACTTC. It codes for CAAGGRRDHSYEQYF.

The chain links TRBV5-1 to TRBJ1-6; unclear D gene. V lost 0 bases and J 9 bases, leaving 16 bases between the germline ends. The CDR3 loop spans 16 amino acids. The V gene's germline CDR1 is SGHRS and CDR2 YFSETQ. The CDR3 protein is CASSLAPPPAASPLHF. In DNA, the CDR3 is TGCGCCAGCAGCTTGGCCCCACCTCCCGCTGCTTCACCCCTCCACTTT.